The source of this TCR beta chain is a study of cytomegalovirus exposure and HLA in healthy donors. Trimming stripped 5 bases from V and 8 bases from J, with 27 bases between. Germline values: CDR1 LNHDA, CDR2 SQIVND (reference sequence). The CDR3 is made up of 17 amino acids. PCR used 60 Vbeta primers and 13 Jbeta primers. The protocol was immunoSEQ multiplex PCR, while the TCRdb copy is restricted to in-frame clones and leaves out a portion. The sample table includes fewer than 85,000 clones. The V and J genes are TRBV19 and TRBJ1-2; D gene uncertain. This TCR was recovered from a woman in her forties in good health and CMV-seropositive. The sample comprised PBMCs. The CDR3 DNA reads TGTGCCAGTAGTGGCTCGGAGACCCCCCGGTCGGGGATCGGCTACACCTTC. This sequence encodes CASSGSETPRSGIGYTF.